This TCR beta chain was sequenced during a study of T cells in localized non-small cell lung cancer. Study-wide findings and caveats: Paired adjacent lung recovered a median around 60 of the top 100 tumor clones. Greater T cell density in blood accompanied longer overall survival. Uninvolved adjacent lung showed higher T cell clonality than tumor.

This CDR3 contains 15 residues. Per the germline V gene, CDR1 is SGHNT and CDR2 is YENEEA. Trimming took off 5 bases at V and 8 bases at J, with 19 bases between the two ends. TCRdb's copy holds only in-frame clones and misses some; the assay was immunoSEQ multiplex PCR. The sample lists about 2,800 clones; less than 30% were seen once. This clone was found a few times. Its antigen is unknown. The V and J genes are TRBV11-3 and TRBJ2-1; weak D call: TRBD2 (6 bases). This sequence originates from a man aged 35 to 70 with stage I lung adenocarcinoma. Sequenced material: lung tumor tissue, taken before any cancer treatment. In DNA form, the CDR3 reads TGTGCCAGCAGCCGGGGCCCGCGGGGTGACGATGAGCAGTTCTTC. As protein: CASSRGPRGDDEQFF.